These T cell receptor beta chains were read from a single sample in a study of blood T cell repertoires in COVID-19. Libraries were prepared by immunoSEQ multiplex PCR; TCRdb keeps only in-frame clonotypes and omits some of them. This repertoire shows roughly 93,000 clones, about 89% found once; its top ten account for roughly 1.1%. The sample taken for sequencing was peripheral blood. Receptors originate from a human donor in a cohort sampled during active COVID-19. CDR3s include the opening cysteine and the closing phenylalanine or tryptophan. The D gene is left open where the match is weak. Only some rows state a clone size, as once, few, many or a class for expanded clones.

J	size	D	V	DNA	CDR3
TRBJ2-1	-	-	TRBV15	TGTGCCACCAGCAGACAAGGACTGGGTCTTAATGAGCAGTTCTTC	CATSRQGLGLNEQFF
TRBJ2-7	-	-	TRBV7-2	TGTGCCAGCAGCTTAACCGGGGTCCCCTACGAGCAGTACTTC	CASSLTGVPYEQYF
TRBJ2-7	-	TRBD2	TRBV6-5	TGTGCCAGTGTGGGACTAGCGGGAGTACAGGAGCAGTACTTC	CASVGLAGVQEQYF
TRBJ1-1	-	TRBD1	TRBV19	TGTGCCAGTAGTACAGACTCAGGGGGGAACACTGAAGCTTTCTTT	CASSTDSGGNTEAFF
TRBJ2-2	-	-	TRBV11-2	TGTGCCAGCAGCTCAAACACCGGGGAGCTGTTTTTT	CASSSNTGELFF
TRBJ2-7	-	TRBD2	TRBV19	TGTGCCAGTAGTTATAGCGGGAGCCCCTACGAGCAGTACTTC	CASSYSGSPYEQYF
TRBJ1-1	once	TRBD1	TRBV2	TGTGCCAGCAGTGGACAGGGGTTGGGCACTGAAGCTTTCTTT	CASSGQGLGTEAFF
TRBJ2-7	-	-	TRBV28	TGTGCCAGCAGTTTAGGCGGCTCTTCCTACGAGCAGTACTTC	CASSLGGSSYEQYF
TRBJ2-7	-	TRBD1	TRBV5-1	TGCGCCAGCAGTTCCCGGACAGGAAATTACGAGCAGTACTTC	CASSSRTGNYEQYF
TRBJ2-7	-	TRBD2	TRBV7-6	TGTGCCAGCAGCTTACAGACTAGCGGGAGGTACGAGCAGTACTTC	CASSLQTSGRYEQYF
TRBJ2-3	-	-	TRBV2	TGTGCCAGCAGTCAAGATCGACAGGGACTCACAGATACGCAGTATTTT	CASSQDRQGLTDTQYF
TRBJ2-5	-	-	TRBV19	TGTGCCAGCCGGGGACACCTACAAGAGACCCAGTACTTC	CASRGHLQETQYF
TRBJ2-5	-	-	TRBV27	TGTGCCACCTCGGAGGGCCGCGGGGAGACCCAGTACTTC	CATSEGRGETQYF
TRBJ2-7	-	-	TRBV18	TGTGCCAGCCGTCCCCCTTCCTCTAGCGACAGTTACGAGCAGTACTTC	CASRPPSSSDSYEQYF
TRBJ1-2	-	-	TRBV12-3/TRBV12-4	TGTGCCAGCAGTTTTAGTAGGGAGATTGGCTACACCTTC	CASSFSREIGYTF
TRBJ1-3	-	-	TRBV5-5	TGTGCCAGCAGCTCCCTTGTCGGGGAGGGATCTGGAAACACCATATATTTT	CASSSLVGEGSGNTIYF
TRBJ2-1	-	TRBD2	TRBV19	TGTGCCAGTAGTATTTCCGGCGGGAGTTTCTACAATGAGCAGTTCTTC	CASSISGGSFYNEQFF
TRBJ2-7	-	-	TRBV23-1	TGCGCCAGCGGAGAACAGGGAAGTAACGAGCAGTACTTC	CASGEQGSNEQYF
TRBJ2-1	-	TRBD1	TRBV24-1	TGTGCCACCAGTGATTTATTGAGACAGGGGGCCCTTCTACCCTTCTACAATGAGCAGTTCTTC	CATSDLLRQGALLPFYNEQFF
TRBJ2-3	-	-	TRBV19	TGTGCCAGTAGTAAATGGACAGTTACTAGCACAGATACGCAGTATTTT	CASSKWTVTSTDTQYF
TRBJ2-1	few	-	TRBV11-3	TGTGCCAGCAGCCCCGGGGGACCGTCCAATGAGCAGTTCTTC	CASSPGGPSNEQFF
TRBJ1-1	-	-	TRBV12-3/TRBV12-4	TGTGCCAGCAGTCGCTGGCAAACCAAGGAAGCTTTCTTT	CASSRWQTKEAFF
TRBJ1-4	-	TRBD1	TRBV7-9	TGTGCCAGCAGTATCGGGACAGAGAATGAAAAACTGTTTTTT	CASSIGTENEKLFF
TRBJ2-7	-	-	TRBV9	TGTGCCAGCAGCGGATCTAGCGAGGACGAGCAGTACTTC	CASSGSSEDEQYF
TRBJ2-3	-	-	TRBV25-1	TGTGCCAGCAGTGAATACTACTTAAGCAGGCATACGCAGTATTTT	CASSEYYLSRHTQYF